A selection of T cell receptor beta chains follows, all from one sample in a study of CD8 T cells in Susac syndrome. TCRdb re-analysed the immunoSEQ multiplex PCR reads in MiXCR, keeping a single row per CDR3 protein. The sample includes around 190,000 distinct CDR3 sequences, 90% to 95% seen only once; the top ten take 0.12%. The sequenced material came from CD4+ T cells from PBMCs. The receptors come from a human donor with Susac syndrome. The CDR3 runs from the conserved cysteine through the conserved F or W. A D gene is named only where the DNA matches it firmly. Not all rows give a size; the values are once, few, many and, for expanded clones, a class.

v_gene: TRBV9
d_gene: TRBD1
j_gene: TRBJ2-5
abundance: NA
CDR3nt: TGTGCCAGCAGCCCGCCGCCGGACAGGGGAGGAGAGACCCAGTACTTC
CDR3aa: CASSPPPDRGGETQYF

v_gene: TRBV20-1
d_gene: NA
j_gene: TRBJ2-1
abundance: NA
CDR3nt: TGCAGGGCGGGTACCTTGGGTTACAATGAGCAGTTCTTC
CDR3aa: CRAGTLGYNEQFF

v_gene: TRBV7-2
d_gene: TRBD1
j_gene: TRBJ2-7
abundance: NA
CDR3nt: TGTGCCAGCAGCCCGGGACAGGGTCGTCACGAGCAGTACTTC
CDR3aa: CASSPGQGRHEQYF

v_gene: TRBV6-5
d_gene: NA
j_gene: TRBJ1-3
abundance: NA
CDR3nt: TGTGCCAGCAGTTCCTCATCCACCATATATTTT
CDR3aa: CASSSSSTIYF

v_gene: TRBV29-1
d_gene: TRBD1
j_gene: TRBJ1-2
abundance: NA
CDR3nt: TGCAGCGTTACGGAGGGGGCGGGCGGCTACACCTTC
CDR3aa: CSVTEGAGGYTF

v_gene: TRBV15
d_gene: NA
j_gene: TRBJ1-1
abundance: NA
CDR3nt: TGTGCCACCAGCAGTCTGGCGTACGGAAACACTGAAGCTTTCTTT
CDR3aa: CATSSLAYGNTEAFF

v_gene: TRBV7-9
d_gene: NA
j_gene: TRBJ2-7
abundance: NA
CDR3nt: TGTGCCAGCAGCCCCGGGACACCCAGCCGAGTGTCCTACGAGCAGTACTTC
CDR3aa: CASSPGTPSRVSYEQYF

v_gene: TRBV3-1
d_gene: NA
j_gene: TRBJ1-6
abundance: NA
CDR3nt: TGTGCCAGCAGCCAAGATCAGGGTCGGAATTCACCCCTCCACTTT
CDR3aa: CASSQDQGRNSPLHF

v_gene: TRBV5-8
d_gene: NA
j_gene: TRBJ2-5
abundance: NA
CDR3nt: TGTGCCAGCAGCTTGGAACGTTGGGAGACCCAGTACTTC
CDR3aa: CASSLERWETQYF

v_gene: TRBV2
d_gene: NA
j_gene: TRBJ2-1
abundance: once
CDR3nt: TGTGCCAGCAGTGTCGGGAGCCAGCAGTTCTTC
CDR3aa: CASSVGSQQFF

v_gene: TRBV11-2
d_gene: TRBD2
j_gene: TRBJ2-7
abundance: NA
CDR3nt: TGTGCCAGCAGTCCAGGGGCGGGGGGCACCTACGAGCAGTACTTC
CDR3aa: CASSPGAGGTYEQYF

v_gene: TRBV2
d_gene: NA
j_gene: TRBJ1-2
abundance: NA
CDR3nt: TGTGCCAGCAGTGAAGGCGGGGGCGGTGGCTACACCTTC
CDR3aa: CASSEGGGGGYTF

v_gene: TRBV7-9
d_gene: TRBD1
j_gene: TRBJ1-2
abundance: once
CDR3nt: TGTGCCAGCAGCCTCGGACAGGGTCGCGATGGCTACACCTTC
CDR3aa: CASSLGQGRDGYTF

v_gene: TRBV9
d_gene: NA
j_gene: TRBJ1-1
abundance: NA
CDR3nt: TGTGCCAGCAGCGTACGTGGGAACACTGAAGCTTTCTTT
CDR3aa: CASSVRGNTEAFF

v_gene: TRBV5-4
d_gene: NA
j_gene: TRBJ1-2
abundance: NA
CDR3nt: TGTGCCAGCAGCTTGGGTACGAAAACTAACTATGGCTACACCTTC
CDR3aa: CASSLGTKTNYGYTF

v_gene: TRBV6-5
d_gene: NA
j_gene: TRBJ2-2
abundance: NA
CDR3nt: TGTGCCAGCAGTTCGCCGAGTCTCGGGGTCGGGGAGCTGTTTTTT
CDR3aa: CASSSPSLGVGELFF

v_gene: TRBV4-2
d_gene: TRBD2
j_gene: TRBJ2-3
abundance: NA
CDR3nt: TGTGCCAGCAGCGGGGGGGGGACCACAGATACGCAGTATTTT
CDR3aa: CASSGGGTTDTQYF

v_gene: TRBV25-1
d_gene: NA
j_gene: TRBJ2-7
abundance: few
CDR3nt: TGTGCCAGCAGCCCCGGGGTCCCTAGCTACGAGCAGTACTTC
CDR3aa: CASSPGVPSYEQYF

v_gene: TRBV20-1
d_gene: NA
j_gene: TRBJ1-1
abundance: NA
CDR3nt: TGCAGTGCTCTCGGTGCACTGCTGAACACTGAAGCTTTCTTT
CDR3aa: CSALGALLNTEAFF